The table lists the clone carrying this T cell receptor (beta chain) with many counts. The V end was cut by 5 bases, the J end by 4 bases, with 14 bases between. The V gene's germline CDR1 is MNHEY and CDR2 SVGAGI. The CDR3 length is 14 residues. This sample was included in a study of blood T cell repertoires in COVID-19. Adults between about 18 and 95 years of age took part from fewer than 30 US areas. Symptom resolution, clearance, or two negative PCRs marked the recovered donors of Cohort 3. Methods used by the authors: Amplified reference gene primers provided the basis for estimating nucleated cell counts. The data were produced by immunoSEQ multiplex PCR, yet TCRdb's version contains in-frame clones alone and is incomplete. That table is the source of V, J and clone size, and D and trimming were worked out from the DNA. The data show roughly 500,000 clones, with approximately 88% seen just once and approximately 2% held by the top ten.

This clonotype originated in a woman between 40 and 55 years old who had recovered from COVID-19. The chain uses TRBV6-5 and TRBJ1-2; D possibly corresponds to TRBD1 (5 bases). Sequencing used PBMCs or T cells enriched from blood (not recorded which). The CDR3 sequence is CASSPGVASYGYTF. The CDR3, as DNA: TGTGCCAGCAGTCCGGGGGTGGCTAGCTATGGCTACACCTTC.